The clone carrying this T cell receptor (beta chain) was picked up one time. The data are from a study of blood T cell repertoires in COVID-19. Germline values: CDR1 GTSNPN, CDR2 SVGIG (reference sequence). V dropped 0 bases and J dropped 11 bases, with 11 bases sitting between them. This CDR3 spans 13 amino acids. Produced via immunoSEQ multiplex PCR; TCRdb's table is partial and in-frame only. The table records roughly 230,000 clones, 84% of them present only once. The chain joins TRBV30 to TRBJ1-6; no clear D. This clonotype originated in a man between 50 and 59 years old with acute or convalescent COVID-19. The sequencing input was peripheral blood. CDR3 in DNA: TGTGCCTGGAGTGTGGGCCCTGGGCCACCCCTCCACTTT. The encoded protein is CAWSVGPGPPLHF.